This T cell receptor (beta chain) was sequenced during a study of tumor and adjacent non-tumor tissue in lung cancer. TCRbeta libraries were built with three rounds of nested PCR, modified from ARM-PCR. TCRdb analysed the multiplex PCR reads with MiXCR anew, one entry per CDR3 protein. The data show about 100,000 distinct CDR3 sequences, with 65% seen just once and approximately 19% held by the top ten. With respect to this clonotype: A read error may produce the germline difference seen at one junction end.

The V gene's germline CDR1 is MNHEY and CDR2 SVGAGI. The CDR3 contains 15 residues. This sample's RNA came from whole unsorted tissue. The normal lung tissue was taken more than 3 cm from the tumor edge. This sequence originates from a man aged 25-40 years with non-small cell lung cancer. Specimen: distant non-tumor lung tissue. The chain employs TRBV6-5 and TRBJ2-3, with D possibly TRBD2 on 6 matching bases. CDR3 loop: CASSYSGGGKDTHYF. The CDR3 bases are TGTGCCAGCAGTTACTCGGGAGGCGGCAAAGATACGCATTATTTT.